This TCR beta chain is drawn from a study of OX40 agonist ivuxolimab in advanced cancers. As to this clone: The antigen is undetermined.

The protocol was immunoSEQ multiplex PCR, while the TCRdb copy is restricted to in-frame clones and leaves out a portion. The sample contains some 48,000 clones, about nine tenths of which appear only once. CDR1 and CDR2 (germline): SGDLS, YYNGEE. The CDR3 is 15 residues long. The junction had 6 bases not matched to a gene; V was cut back by 3 bases and J by 1 base. Notes on the study in general: Researchers did not determine the expanded peripheral T cells' antigen specificity.

The input for sequencing was CD4+ or CD8+ T cells sorted from blood, taken in a trial of the OX40 agonist ivuxolimab. This chain uses TRBV9 with TRBJ1-2; the match to TRBD1 covers 7 bases. This TCR was recovered from an adult with an advanced solid tumor such as melanoma, head and neck, liver or kidney cancer. CDR3 amino acids: CASSAGRGYNYGYTF. The CDR3 region has the DNA TGTGCCAGCAGCGCAGGCAGGGGGTATAACTATGGCTACACCTTC. The full variable domain, with the rest looked up from reference TRBV9 and TRBJ1-2, is DSGVTQTPKHLITATGQRVTLRCSPRSGDLSVYWYQQSLDQGLQFLIQYYNGEERAKGNILERFSAQQFPDLHSELNLSSLELGDSALYFCASSAGRGYNYGYTFGSGTRLTVV.